These 5 T cell receptor beta chains came from one sample sequenced in a study of blood T cell repertoires in COVID-19. Assay used: immunoSEQ multiplex PCR; TCRdb lists only in-frame clones, some missing. The data contain 250,000 to 350,000 clones, roughly 84% of them singletons. The specimen was peripheral blood. Receptors were obtained from a human donor with COVID-19, enrolled during active disease. The donor label of this sample is uncertain.

This sequence joins TRBV3-1 (or the pseudogene TRBV3-2) and TRBJ1-1; D is ambiguous. This CDR3 has 14 amino acids. Germline V lookup: CDR1 LGHDT, CDR2 YNNKEL (reference sequence). Deletions cut 3 bases from V and 5 bases from J, with 13 bases between. CDR3 sequence (DNA): TGTGCCAGCAGCCAGCTCAGCCGGGGAACTGAAGCTTTCTTT. Encoded protein: CASSQLSRGTEAFF.

This clone was counted between two and nine times. The gene calls are TRBV3-1 (or the pseudogene TRBV3-2) and TRBJ1-4; 8 positions match TRBD1. Germline CDR1 and CDR2: LGHDT and YNNKEL (reference sequence). The length of the CDR3 is 16 residues. V lost 0 bases, J lost 8 bases, and 8 bases stayed unmatched. In DNA form, the CDR3 reads TGTGCCAGCAGCCAAGACAGGGGGCGACCGGGCGAAAAACTGTTTTTT. Protein: CASSQDRGRPGEKLFF.

The rearrangement links TRBV19 to TRBJ1-1; D is unresolved. V lost 6 bases, J lost 1 base, and 18 bases lay in between. Germline V gene sequence: CDR1 LNHDA, CDR2 SQIVND (reference sequence). The CDR3 loop spans 16 amino acids. The chain's CDR3 is CASSLNRVRPNTEAFF. In DNA form, the CDR3 reads TGTGCCAGTAGCTTAAATCGAGTCAGGCCGAACACTGAAGCTTTCTTT.

The chain has TRBV20-1 and TRBJ2-1, with a possible D match to TRBD1 (5 bases). Trimming stripped 5 bases from V and 10 bases from J, with 12 bases between. The CDR3 covers 11 residues. Germline lookup yields CDR1 DFQATT and CDR2 SNEGSKA (reference sequence). This chain's CDR3 is CSAPSGAEQFF. Here the CDR3 DNA reads TGCAGTGCTCCATCTGGGGCCGAGCAGTTCTTC.

The chain is built from TRBV7-8 and TRBJ1-2, with unresolved D. The V end lost 1 base, the J end lost 9 bases, and 15 bases lay between the germline ends. Looked up from germline, CDR1 is SGHVS and CDR2 is FQNEAQ. CDR3 size: 14 residues. The CDR3 loop reads CASSLVYQTQSYTF. The CDR3 region has the DNA TGTGCCAGCAGCTTAGTATATCAAACCCAGAGCTACACCTTC.